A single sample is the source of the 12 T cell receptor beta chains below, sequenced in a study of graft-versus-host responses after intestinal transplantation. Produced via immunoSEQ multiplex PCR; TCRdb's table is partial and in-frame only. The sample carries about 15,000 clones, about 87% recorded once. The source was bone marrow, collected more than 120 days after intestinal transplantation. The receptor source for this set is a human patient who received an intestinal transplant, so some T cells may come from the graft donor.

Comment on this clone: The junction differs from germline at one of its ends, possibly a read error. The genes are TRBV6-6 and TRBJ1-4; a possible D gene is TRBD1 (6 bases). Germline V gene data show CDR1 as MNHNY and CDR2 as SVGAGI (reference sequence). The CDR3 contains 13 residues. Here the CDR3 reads CASSPERQGRTYF. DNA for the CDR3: TGTGCCAGCAGTCCTGAGCGGCAGGGGAGGACATATTTT.

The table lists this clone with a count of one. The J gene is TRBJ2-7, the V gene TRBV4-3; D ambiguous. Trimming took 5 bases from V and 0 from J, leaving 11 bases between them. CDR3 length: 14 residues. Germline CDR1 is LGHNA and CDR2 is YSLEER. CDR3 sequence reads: CASSNFDTSYEQYF. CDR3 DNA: TGCGCCAGCAGCAACTTTGACACCTCCTACGAGCAGTACTTC.

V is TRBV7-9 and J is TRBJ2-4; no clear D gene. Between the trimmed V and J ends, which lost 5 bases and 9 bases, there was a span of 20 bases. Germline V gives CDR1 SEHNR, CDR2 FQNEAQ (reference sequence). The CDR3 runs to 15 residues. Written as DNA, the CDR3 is TGTGCCAGCAGCCCCAAATCGACGGAAGCGAGCATTCAGTACTTC. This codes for CASSPKSTEASIQYF.

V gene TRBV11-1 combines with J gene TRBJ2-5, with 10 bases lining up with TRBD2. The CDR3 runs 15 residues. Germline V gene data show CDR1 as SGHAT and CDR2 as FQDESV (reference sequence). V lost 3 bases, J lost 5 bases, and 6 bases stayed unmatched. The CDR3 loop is CASSFLAGEGETQYF. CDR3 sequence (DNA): TGTGCCAGCAGCTTTCTAGCGGGAGAGGGCGAGACCCAGTACTTC.

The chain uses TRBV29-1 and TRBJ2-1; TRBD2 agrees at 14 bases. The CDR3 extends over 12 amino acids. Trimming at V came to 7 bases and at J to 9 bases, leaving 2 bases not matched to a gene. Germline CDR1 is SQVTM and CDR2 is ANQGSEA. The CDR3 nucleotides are TGCAGCGCAGGACTAGCGGGAGGTGAGCAGTTCTTC. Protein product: CSAGLAGGEQFF.

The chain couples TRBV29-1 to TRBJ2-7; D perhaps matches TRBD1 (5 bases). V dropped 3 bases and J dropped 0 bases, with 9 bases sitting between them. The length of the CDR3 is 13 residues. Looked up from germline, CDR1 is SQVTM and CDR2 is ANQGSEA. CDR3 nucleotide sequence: TGCAGCGTTGACACGGACAACTCCTACGAGCAGTACTTC. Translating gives CSVDTDNSYEQYF.

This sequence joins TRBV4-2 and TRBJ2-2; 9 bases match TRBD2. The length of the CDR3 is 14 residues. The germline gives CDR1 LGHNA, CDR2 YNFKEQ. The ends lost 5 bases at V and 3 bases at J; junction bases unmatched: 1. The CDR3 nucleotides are TGTGCCAGCAGCGCGGGAGGGGACACCGGGGAGCTGTTTTTT. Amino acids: CASSAGGDTGELFF.

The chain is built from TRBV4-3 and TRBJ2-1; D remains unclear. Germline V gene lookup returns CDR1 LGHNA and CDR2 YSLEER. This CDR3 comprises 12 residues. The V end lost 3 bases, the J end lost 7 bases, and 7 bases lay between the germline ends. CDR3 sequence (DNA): TGCGCCAGCAGCCAGTCTCAGAATGAGCAGTTCTTC. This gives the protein CASSQSQNEQFF.

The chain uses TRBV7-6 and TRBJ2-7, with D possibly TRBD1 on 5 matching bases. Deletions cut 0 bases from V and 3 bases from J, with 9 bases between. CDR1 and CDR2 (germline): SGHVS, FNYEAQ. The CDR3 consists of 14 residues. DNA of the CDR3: TGTGCCAGCAGCTTAGCAGGGGCTAACTACGAGCAGTACTTC. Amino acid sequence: CASSLAGANYEQYF.

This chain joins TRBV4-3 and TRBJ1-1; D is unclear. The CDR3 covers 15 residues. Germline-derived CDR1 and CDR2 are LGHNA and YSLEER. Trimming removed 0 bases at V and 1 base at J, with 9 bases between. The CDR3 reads CASSQDGEPNTEAFF. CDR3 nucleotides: TGCGCCAGCAGCCAAGATGGGGAACCGAACACTGAAGCTTTCTTT.

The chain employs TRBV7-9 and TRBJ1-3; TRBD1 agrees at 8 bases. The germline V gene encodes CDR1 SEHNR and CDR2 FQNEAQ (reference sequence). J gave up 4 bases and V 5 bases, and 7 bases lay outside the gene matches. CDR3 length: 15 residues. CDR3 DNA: TGTGCCAGCAGCCCGAAAAGGACAGGGGGAAACACCATATATTTT. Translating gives CASSPKRTGGNTIYF.

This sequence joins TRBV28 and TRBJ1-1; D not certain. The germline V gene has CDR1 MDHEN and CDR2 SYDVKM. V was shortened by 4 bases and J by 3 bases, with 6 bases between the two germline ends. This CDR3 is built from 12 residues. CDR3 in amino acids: CASSWLHTEAFF. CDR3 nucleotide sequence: TGTGCCAGCAGTTGGCTCCACACTGAAGCTTTCTTT.